This T cell receptor beta chain was retrieved from a study of regulatory T cells in long-lasting Graves disease. As to time point: newly diagnosed GD, antithyroid drugs for less than 3 months. RNA isolated from PBMCs was used to make the TCR library. CDR3-region Arm-PCR and iRepertoire HTBI primers produced the TCR beta libraries. Original analysis: Samples revealed roughly 62 TRBV and 14 TRBJ segments. TCRdb passed the multiplex PCR reads through MiXCR, listing each CDR3 protein once. For this entry, the V and J calls and clone size follow TCRdb and not the study's own pipeline. Here the sample spans 350,000 to 550,000 distinct CDR3 sequences, around 17% being singletons. The sample holds a few counts of this clonotype. This sample was shared with a second study, whose subject was T cells in Graves' hyperthyroidism and ophthalmopathy.

Specimen: peripheral blood mononuclear cells (PBMCs), collected at new diagnosis, from a patient treated with antithyroid drugs. The sequence was obtained from a woman aged 18-29 years with Graves disease.

The CDR3 is CASSPDSSSSGANVLTF. In DNA, the CDR3 is TGTGCCAGCAGCCCGGACAGTTCCTCCTCTGGGGCCAACGTCCTGACTTTC. The chain joins TRBV28 to TRBJ2-6; perhaps TRBD1 as D (6 bases). The CDR3 extends over 17 amino acids. The V gene lost 6 bases and the J gene lost 0 bases, with 15 bases spanning the gap. The germline CDR1 and CDR2 sequences are MDHEN and SYDVKM.